Listed below are T cell receptor beta chains from one sample, sequenced in a study of shared clonotypes between healthy human individuals. The assay was immunoSEQ multiplex PCR, and TCRdb's table has in-frame clones only and misses some. The sample includes about 2.1 million clones, roughly 95% of them seen just once. The specimen was naive CD8+ T cells from PBMCs. These receptors all come from a man younger than 35 in good health. Some clones in this sample may be carry-over from other donors' samples. Each CDR3 is given with its conserved first and last residue. A D gene is named only where the DNA matches it firmly. Where a row states a size, it is once, few, many or the class of an expanded clone; other rows omit it.

>.|TRBV28|TRBJ2-2|.
CASSPLRFTGGGELFF
TGTGCCAGCAGTCCCTTGCGGTTTACCGGAGGGGGGGAGCTGTTTTTT
>.|TRBV7-9|TRBJ2-7|.
CASSPRTLGSYEQYF
TGTGCCAGCAGCCCTCGGACACTTGGATCCTACGAGCAGTACTTC
>once|TRBV27|TRBJ2-7|.
CASQGLAERGYEQYF
TGTGCCAGCCAGGGGCTAGCGGAGAGGGGCTACGAGCAGTACTTC
>.|TRBV6-6|TRBJ2-4|.
CASSPNHGWAKNIQYF
TGTGCCAGCAGTCCCAACCACGGTTGGGCCAAAAACATTCAGTACTTC
>.|TRBV28|TRBJ2-7|.
CASSFWRDGYEQYF
TGTGCCAGCAGTTTTTGGAGGGACGGTTACGAGCAGTACTTC
>once|TRBV6-6|TRBJ2-1|.
CASSDAGQRYNEQFF
TGTGCCAGCAGTGACGCGGGACAGCGATACAATGAGCAGTTCTTC
>.|TRBV9|TRBJ2-1|TRBD2
CASSVPLVAGDSHEQFF
TGTGCCAGCAGCGTACCCTTGGTCGCGGGAGATTCCCATGAGCAGTTCTTC
>.|TRBV7-9|TRBJ1-1|.
CASSLAQGNMNTEAFF
TGTGCCAGCAGCTTAGCTCAGGGGAACATGAACACTGAAGCTTTCTTT
>.|TRBV14|TRBJ2-2|.
CASSPRRGNTGELFF
TGTGCCAGCAGCCCAAGAAGGGGAAACACCGGGGAGCTGTTTTTT
>.|TRBV2|TRBJ2-5|TRBD2
CASSAVLAGEETQYF
TGTGCCAGCAGTGCGGTATTAGCGGGAGAAGAGACCCAGTACTTC
>.|TRBV4-2|TRBJ1-2|.
CASSQEGRDLRGYTF
TGTGCCAGCAGCCAAGAGGGTCGGGATTTGAGGGGCTACACCTTC
>.|TRBV29-1|TRBJ1-1|.
CSVVQGGTEAFF
TGCAGCGTTGTTCAGGGAGGCACTGAAGCTTTCTTT
>.|TRBV9|TRBJ2-1|TRBD2
CASSAPSGSSYNEQFF
TGTGCCAGCAGCGCTCCTAGCGGTAGCTCCTACAATGAGCAGTTCTTC
>few|TRBV4-3|TRBJ2-5|TRBD2
CASSNGLAGAETQYF
TGCGCCAGCAGCAATGGACTAGCGGGAGCAGAGACCCAGTACTTC
>.|TRBV7-2|TRBJ1-1|TRBD1
CASSLEGRTGTEAFF
TGTGCCAGCAGCTTAGAAGGCCGGACAGGCACTGAAGCTTTCTTT
>.|TRBV6-1|TRBJ2-6|TRBD1
CEAGQASSGANVLTF
TGTGAGGCGGGACAGGCGAGCTCTGGGGCCAACGTCCTGACTTTC
>.|TRBV6-5|TRBJ2-1|TRBD2
CASSYASGSFDEQFF
TGTGCCAGCAGTTACGCTAGCGGGAGTTTCGATGAGCAGTTCTTC
>once|TRBV21-1|TRBJ2-2|.
CASTQVGAGGQGELFF
TGTGCCAGCACCCAAGTGGGAGCGGGAGGGCAGGGGGAGCTGTTTTTT
>once|TRBV15|TRBJ1-2|.
CATSWDGYYGYTF
TGTGCCACCAGCTGGGACGGCTACTATGGCTACACCTTC
>.|TRBV9|TRBJ2-3|TRBD2
CASSGPTSGRVDTQYF
TGTGCCAGCAGCGGACCGACTAGCGGGAGGGTTGATACGCAGTATTTT
>.|TRBV7-6|TRBJ2-7|.
CASSPDISYEQYF
TGTGCCAGCAGCCCGGACATATCCTACGAGCAGTACTTC
>.|TRBV27|TRBJ1-1|TRBD1
CASSPSQGVMNTEAFF
TGTGCCAGCAGTCCGTCACAGGGGGTCATGAACACTGAAGCTTTCTTT
>.|TRBV11-2|TRBJ2-3|TRBD1
CASSRYRGRPTGDTQYF
TGTGCCAGCAGCCGATACAGGGGACGGCCGACGGGTGATACGCAGTATTTT
>.|TRBV7-8|TRBJ2-7|TRBD2
CASSPLAGLGYEQYF
TGTGCCAGCAGCCCGCTAGCGGGATTGGGTTACGAGCAGTACTTC
>.|TRBV29-1|TRBJ1-1|.
CSVGGRDTEAFF
TGCAGCGTTGGTGGCAGGGACACTGAAGCTTTCTTT
>.|TRBV5-4|TRBJ2-7|.
CASSKDGRTYEQYF
TGTGCCAGCAGCAAGGACGGCCGAACCTACGAGCAGTACTTC
>.|TRBV5-8|TRBJ2-7|.
CASSPPLSYEQYF
TGTGCCAGCAGCCCCCCCCTAAGCTACGAGCAGTACTTC
>.|TRBV10-3|TRBJ2-4|.
CAIGKPTLAKNIQYF
TGTGCCATCGGGAAGCCGACCCTAGCCAAAAACATTCAGTACTTC
>.|TRBV27|TRBJ2-3|TRBD2
CASSLLVGSGSNPDTQYF
TGTGCCAGCAGTTTATTGGTGGGTAGCGGGAGTAACCCAGATACGCAGTATTTT
>.|TRBV7-6|TRBJ2-7|TRBD2
CASSPRLAGGSGEQYF
TGTGCCAGCAGCCCTCGACTAGCGGGAGGGTCGGGGGAGCAGTACTTC
>.|TRBV30|TRBJ1-2|.
CAWNSWVYGYTF
TGTGCCTGGAATAGCTGGGTTTATGGCTACACCTTC
>.|TRBV28|TRBJ2-1|TRBD2
CASSLGTSGDNEQFF
TGTGCCAGCAGCCTTGGGACTAGCGGAGACAATGAGCAGTTCTTC
>.|TRBV7-8|TRBJ1-1|.
CASSLEGSEAFF
TGTGCCAGCAGCTTAGAAGGCAGTGAAGCTTTCTTT
>.|TRBV9|TRBJ2-6|.
CASSPTGTLTSGANVLTF
TGTGCCAGCAGCCCCACCGGGACATTAACCTCTGGGGCCAACGTCCTGACTTTC
>.|TRBV7-8|TRBJ2-5|TRBD2
CASSSIRTSGRETQYF
TGTGCCAGCAGCTCTATTCGGACTAGCGGGAGAGAGACCCAGTACTTC
>.|TRBV25-1|TRBJ2-3|.
CASSEPPDRAKDTQYF
TGTGCCAGCAGTGAACCCCCGGACAGAGCCAAAGATACGCAGTATTTT
>.|TRBV11-2|TRBJ1-5|.
CASSLAQGNNQPQHF
TGTGCCAGCAGCTTAGCGCAGGGGAACAATCAGCCCCAGCATTTT
>.|TRBV5-4|TRBJ2-3|TRBD2
CASSQDSGRSPSTDTQYF
TGTGCCAGCAGCCAAGATAGCGGGAGGTCCCCTAGCACAGATACGCAGTATTTT
>.|TRBV15|TRBJ1-1|TRBD1
CATTGGFIVGTEAFF
TGTGCCACAACAGGGGGCTTCATAGTCGGCACTGAAGCTTTCTTT
>.|TRBV29-1|TRBJ2-1|.
CSVWGEDKYNEQFF
TGCAGCGTTTGGGGAGAGGATAAATACAATGAGCAGTTCTTC
>.|TRBV11-2|TRBJ1-1|.
CASSPGPMNTEAFF
TGTGCCAGCAGCCCCGGACCTATGAACACTGAAGCTTTCTTT
>once|TRBV2|TRBJ2-7|TRBD1
CASSLRRDRDPEQYF
TGTGCCAGCAGTTTACGCCGGGACAGGGATCCCGAGCAGTACTTC
>.|TRBV6-5|TRBJ1-5|TRBD1
CASSPDRVNQPQHF
TGTGCCAGCAGTCCAGACAGGGTTAATCAGCCCCAGCATTTT
>once|TRBV5-6|TRBJ1-1|.
CASSLAPGTVMNTEAFF
TGTGCCAGCAGCTTGGCTCCAGGGACCGTAATGAACACTGAAGCTTTCTTT
>.|TRBV29-1|TRBJ2-1|.
CSVFVRAEQFF
TGCAGCGTTTTTGTCAGGGCCGAGCAGTTCTTC
>.|TRBV6-1|TRBJ1-1|.
CASTLLAGNTEAFF
TGTGCCAGCACACTTTTGGCAGGGAACACTGAAGCTTTCTTT
>.|TRBV6-4|TRBJ1-5|.
CASSDPQRVPSNQPQHF
TGTGCCAGCAGTGACCCGCAAAGGGTACCGAGCAATCAGCCCCAGCATTTT